The 21 T cell receptor beta chains below all came from one sample that was sequenced in a study of CD8 T cells in ankylosing spondylitis. TCRdb re-analysed the 5' RACE reads in MiXCR, keeping a single row per CDR3 protein. This sample has roughly 700,000 distinct CDR3 sequences, with 15% to 20% found just once. Findings of the study overall: There was a TCR beta motif, made of roughly eight highly homologous variants, that appeared characteristic of ankylosing spondylitis blood.

Their recognized antigens are unknown. The sample taken for sequencing was blood, either unsorted or a sorted T cell fraction (not recorded which). The receptor source for this set is a male donor with ankylosing spondylitis.

This clonotype occurred many times. The J gene is TRBJ2-7, the V gene TRBV29-1; the D gene is possibly TRBD2 (5 bases). The CDR3 length is 13 residues. V shed 5 bases and J shed 0 bases, with 11 bases lying between them. Germline CDR1 and CDR2: SQVTM and ANQGSEA. The CDR3 DNA follows: TGCAGCGTTACCGGGATGAGCTCCTACGAGCAGTACTTC. Amino acid sequence: CSVTGMSSYEQYF.

The count of this clonotype is one. J is TRBJ2-2 and V is TRBV6-2 or TRBV6-3; D is uncertain. This CDR3 contains 14 residues. Trimming removed 3 bases at V and 3 bases at J, with 8 bases between. CDR1 and CDR2 from the germline V gene are MNHEY and SVGEGT. Written as DNA, the CDR3 is TGTGCCAGCAGTTATCGCCTTGACACCGGGGAGCTGTTTTTT. Its translation: CASSYRLDTGELFF.

The rearrangement uses TRBV29-1 and TRBJ2-2, with 9 bases fitting TRBD1. Germline CDR1 SQVTM, CDR2 ANQGSEA. V trimming: 8 bases; J trimming: 3 bases; junction bases outside the gene matches: 7. This CDR3 is 14 amino acids long. The CDR3 region is CSFMRDRDTGELFF. CDR3 nucleotides: TGCAGCTTCATGAGGGACAGGGACACCGGGGAGCTGTTTTTT.

V and J are TRBV6-1 and TRBJ1-2; D remains ambiguous. This CDR3 spans 11 amino acids. Germline CDR1 reads MNHNS; CDR2 reads SASEGT. Trimming stripped 11 bases from V and 4 bases from J, with 11 bases between. CDR3 nucleotide sequence: TGTGCCGGGCGGGCTGTCTATGGCTACACCTTC. Translating gives CAGRAVYGYTF.

This clonotype turned up a few times. The chain joins TRBV12-3 or TRBV12-4 to TRBJ2-5, with TRBD2 identical over 14 bases. V lost 1 base to trimming and J lost 1 base; unmatched junction nucleotides: 2. This CDR3 region has 17 residues. The CDR3 sequence: CASSLGTSGRTQETQYF. DNA for the CDR3: TGTGCCAGCAGTTTAGGGACTAGCGGGAGGACCCAAGAGACCCAGTACTTC.

V and J are TRBV7-2 and TRBJ1-5; 7 nucleotides align to TRBD1. CDR1 is SGHTA and CDR2 is FQGNSA in the germline V gene. V lost 1 base to trimming and J lost 6 bases; unmatched junction nucleotides: 6. This CDR3 has 15 residues. The DNA of the CDR3 is TGTGCCAGCAGCTTAGTTGAGGGGGCTATTCAGCCCCAGCATTTT. Translated, it gives CASSLVEGAIQPQHF.

In this sample, this clonotype turned up a few times. The rearrangement links TRBV11-1 to TRBJ2-1; 10 bases align to TRBD2. Trimming cost V 4 bases and J 2 bases; bases outside gene matches: 11. The CDR3 covers 18 residues. Germline lookup yields CDR1 SGHAT and CDR2 FQDESV (reference sequence). The CDR3 protein is CASSSSWASGGPYNEQFF. The CDR3 nucleotides are TGTGCCAGCAGCTCGTCCTGGGCTAGCGGGGGTCCCTACAATGAGCAGTTCTTC.

Only a few counts were recorded for this clonotype. The chain combines TRBV12-3 or TRBV12-4 with TRBJ2-7, with D uncertain. The V and J ends lost 3 bases and 3 bases respectively, with 9 bases between them. The CDR3 extends over 13 amino acids. Here the CDR3 DNA reads TGTGCCAGCAGTTTTGGGGTCCTCTACGAGCAGTACTTC. Translated: CASSFGVLYEQYF.

This clonotype turned up a few times. This rearrangement joins TRBV29-1 to TRBJ2-3; possible D gene TRBD2, 5 bases. Per germline, CDR1 SQVTM and CDR2 ANQGSEA. V lost 6 bases and J lost 0, with 13 bases in between. The CDR3 totals 14 residues. DNA for the CDR3: TGCAGCGTGGCCGGACTGGCCAGCACAGATACGCAGTATTTT. This encodes CSVAGLASTDTQYF.

This clonotype appeared a few times. The J gene is TRBJ2-5, the V gene TRBV29-1; D is undetermined. This CDR3 is built from 13 residues. Trimming shortened V by 4 bases and J by 5 bases, and 14 bases separated the two germline ends. Germline-derived CDR1 and CDR2 are SQVTM and ANQGSEA. Written as DNA, the CDR3 is TGCAGCGTTGTTACAGCTGACCGGGAGACCCAGTACTTC. Translation: CSVVTADRETQYF.

On this clonotype: With a much larger clone just one base away, this may be a read error. This chain connects TRBV20-1 to TRBJ2-7, with 10 bases identical to TRBD1. Germline V gene data show CDR1 as DFQATT and CDR2 as SNEGSKA (reference sequence). This CDR3 is 15 amino acids long. This chain's CDR3 is CCARGDRGSSYEQYF. The DNA for the CDR3 is TGCTGTGCTAGAGGGGACAGGGGCTCAAGCTACGAGCAGTACTTC.

The chain links TRBV12-3 or TRBV12-4 to TRBJ2-1, with 7 bases identical to TRBD2. J was trimmed by 8 bases and V by 4 bases; bases with no gene match: 8. The CDR3 length is 14 residues. The CDR3 coding sequence is TGTGCCAGCAGTTATTCCCTCGGACTAGATGAGCAGTTCTTC. This translates into CASSYSLGLDEQFF.

In this sample, this clonotype turned up a few times. The chain employs TRBV3-1 and TRBJ1-2; tentatively, D is TRBD1 (5 bases). This CDR3 has 14 amino acids. V lost 2 bases and J lost 8, with 15 bases in between. Germline CDR1 reads LGHDT; CDR2 reads YNNKEL (reference sequence). CDR3 residues: CASSQISQGSGYTF. CDR3 bases: TGTGCCAGCAGCCAAATATCGCAGGGCAGCGGCTACACCTTC.

V usage is TRBV12-3 or TRBV12-4 and J usage is TRBJ2-5, with TRBD1 matching 9 bases. CDR3 size: 13 residues. Germline trimming cut 5 bases from V and 4 bases from J; bases unmatched to any gene: 2. In DNA form, the CDR3 reads TGTGCCAGCAGTACAGGGGGCCTAGAGACCCAGTACTTC. As protein: CASSTGGLETQYF.

In its sample, this clonotype was seen a few times. The rearrangement uses TRBV7-2 and TRBJ2-5; D call uncertain. V lost 2 bases and J 3 bases, leaving 13 bases between the germline ends. The CDR3 is 15 residues long. CDR1 SGHTA and CDR2 FQGNSA come from the germline V gene. CDR3 sequence reads: CASSLLWVLEETQYF. The CDR3 coding sequence is TGTGCCAGCAGCTTATTGTGGGTCCTAGAAGAGACCCAGTACTTC. Filled out from reference TRBV7-2 and TRBJ2-5, the complete variable domain reads GAGVSQSPSNKVTEKGKDVELRCDPISGHTALYWYRQSLGQGLEFLIYFQGNSAPDKSGLPSDRFSAERTGGSVSTLTIQRTQQEDSAVYLCASSLLWVLEETQYFGPGTRLLVL.

The chain links TRBV27 to TRBJ1-1; D is uncertain. V was pared by 5 bases and J by 4 bases, with 11 bases between. From germline, CDR1 is MNHEY and CDR2 SMNVEV (reference sequence). This CDR3 has 13 residues. CDR3 DNA sequence: TGTGCCAGCAGTCGGAAGGGAGCCACTGAAGCTTTCTTT. This gives the protein CASSRKGATEAFF.

The chain carries TRBV29-1 and TRBJ1-2; 9 bases map to TRBD1. Per the germline V gene, CDR1 is SQVTM and CDR2 is ANQGSEA. This CDR3 comprises 15 residues. Trimming removed 2 bases from V and 8 bases from J; junction bases left unmatched: 12. The CDR3 nucleotides read TGCAGCGTTGAAAGGGTACCGGGACAGGGTCTGGGCTACACCTTC. It is translated as CSVERVPGQGLGYTF. Variable domain in full (rest from reference TRBV29-1 and TRBJ1-2): SAVISQKPSRDICQRGTSLTIQCQVDSQVTMMFWYRQQPGQSLTLIATANQGSEATYESGFVIDKFPISRPNLTFSTLTVSNMSPEDSSIYLCSVERVPGQGLGYTFGSGTRLTVV.

The chain recombines TRBV12-3 or TRBV12-4 with TRBJ2-7; D uncertain. The ends were cut back, 7 bases at V and 4 bases at J, with 8 bases in the middle. This CDR3 spans 11 amino acids. CDR3 DNA sequence: TGTGCCAGCATCCACCCATACGAGCAGTACTTC. Amino acid sequence: CASIHPYEQYF.

This chain joins TRBV10-1 and TRBJ2-2; 9 nucleotides align to TRBD1. The length of the CDR3 is 22 residues. V gave up 2 bases and J gave up 5 bases; unmatched junction bases: 24. Per germline, CDR1 WNHNN and CDR2 SYGVQD (reference sequence). The CDR3 region is CASSERKGTGSKVIEDTGELFF. CDR3 sequence (DNA): TGCGCCAGCAGTGAGAGAAAGGGGACAGGGTCTAAAGTGATTGAAGATACCGGGGAGCTGTTTTTT.

The chain links TRBV4-2 to TRBJ2-7; TRBD2 is a possible D gene (5 bases). Germline CDR1 reads LGHNA; CDR2 reads YNFKEQ. Trimming pared 0 bases from V and 3 bases from J, leaving 12 bases between. The CDR3 has 15 residues. CDR3 sequence: CASSQEWIASYEQYF. CDR3 nucleotide sequence: TGTGCCAGCAGCCAAGAATGGATAGCGAGCTACGAGCAGTACTTC.

The rearrangement uses TRBV12-3 or TRBV12-4 and TRBJ2-1; D gene ambiguous. The CDR3 sequence is 11 residues long. Between the trimmed V and J ends, which lost 2 bases and 8 bases, there was a span of 4 bases. CDR3 sequence: CASSLKHEQFF. DNA for the CDR3: TGTGCCAGCAGTTTAAAACATGAGCAGTTCTTC.